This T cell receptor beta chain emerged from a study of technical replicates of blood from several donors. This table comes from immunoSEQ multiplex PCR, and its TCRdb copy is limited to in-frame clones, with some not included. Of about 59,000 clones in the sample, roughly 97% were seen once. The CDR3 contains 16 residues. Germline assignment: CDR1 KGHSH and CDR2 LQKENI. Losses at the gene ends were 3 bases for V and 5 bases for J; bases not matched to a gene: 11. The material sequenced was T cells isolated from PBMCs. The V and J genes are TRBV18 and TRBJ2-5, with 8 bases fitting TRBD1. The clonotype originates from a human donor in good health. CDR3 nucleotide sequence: TGTGCCAGCTCACCGACCACCGGACAGGGAAAGGAGACCCAGTACTTC. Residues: CASSPTTGQGKETQYF.